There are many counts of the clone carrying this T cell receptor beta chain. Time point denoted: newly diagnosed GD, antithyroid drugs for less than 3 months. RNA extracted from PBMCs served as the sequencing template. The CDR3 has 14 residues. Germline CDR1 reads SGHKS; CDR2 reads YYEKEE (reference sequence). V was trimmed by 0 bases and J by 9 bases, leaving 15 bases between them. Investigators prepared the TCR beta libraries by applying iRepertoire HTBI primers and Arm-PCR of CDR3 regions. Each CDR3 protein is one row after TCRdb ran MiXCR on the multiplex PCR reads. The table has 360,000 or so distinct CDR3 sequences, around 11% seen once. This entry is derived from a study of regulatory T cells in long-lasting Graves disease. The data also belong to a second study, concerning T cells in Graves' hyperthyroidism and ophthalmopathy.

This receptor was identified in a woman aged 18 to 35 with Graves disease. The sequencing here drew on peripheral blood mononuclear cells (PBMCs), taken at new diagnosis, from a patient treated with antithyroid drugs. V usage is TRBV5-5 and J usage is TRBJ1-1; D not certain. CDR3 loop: CASSLVRQQLQAFF. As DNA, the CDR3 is TGTGCCAGCAGCTTGGTTCGTCAGCAACTACAAGCTTTCTTT.